Below are 17 T cell receptor beta chains sequenced from a single sample in a study of shared clonotypes between healthy human individuals. Measured with immunoSEQ multiplex PCR; TCRdb has only the in-frame clones, and not every one. The table lists under 2.5 million clones, under 95% of them singletons, with approximately 0.41% in the top ten. Material for sequencing was naive CD4+ T cells from PBMCs. Documented subset: CD45RA+ positively selected. All receptors come from a man between 18 and 35 years old in good health. Some clones in this sample may be carry-over from other donors' samples.

This chain links TRBV6-7 with TRBJ1-4; tentative D call: TRBD1 (6 bases). TRBV6-7 is an open reading frame whose function is uncertain. CDR3 size: 14 residues. With 8 bases removed from V and 3 bases from J, the gap between germline ends came to 13 bases. CDR3 nucleotide sequence: TGTGCCAGCTTGTGGGGGGCGTCTAATGAAAAACTGTTTTTT. Translating it yields CASLWGASNEKLFF.

For the CDR3, the DNA is TGTGCCAGTAGTAGCCGGACAGGTGGTGAAGCTTTCTTT. Translating gives CASSSRTGGEAFF. V usage is TRBV19 and J usage is TRBJ1-1; TRBD1 matches at 7 bases. Trimming took 4 bases from V and 7 from J; bases not matched to a gene: 6. Germline CDR1 LNHDA, CDR2 SQIVND (reference sequence). The CDR3 extends over 13 amino acids.

This clone was counted once. The chain couples TRBV27 to TRBJ2-7; 10 bases line up with TRBD2. The germline CDR1 and CDR2 sequences are MNHEY and SMNVEV (reference sequence). This CDR3 contains 14 residues. V lost 5 bases, J lost 5 bases, and 6 bases stayed unmatched. CDR3 DNA: TGTGCCAGCAGTGCAACCGGGACTAGCGACGAGCAGTACTTC. Its translation is CASSATGTSDEQYF.

This clone was observed a single time. The V gene is TRBV6-5, the J gene TRBJ2-2; D not resolved. The germline CDR1 and CDR2 sequences are MNHEY and SVGAGI. The V end lost 2 bases, the J end lost 3 bases, and 7 bases lay between the germline ends. The CDR3 length is 14 residues. This CDR3 is CASSYASYTGELFF. The CDR3 DNA is TGTGCCAGCAGTTACGCAAGTTACACCGGGGAGCTGTTTTTT.

The chain is built from TRBV2 and TRBJ1-2; D might be TRBD1 (6 bases). Germline CDR1 is SNHLY and CDR2 is FYNNEI. V was clipped by 7 bases and J by 5 bases, with 17 bases between them. The CDR3 spans 14 residues. CDR3 amino acids: CASNVGGQGYGYTF. CDR3 DNA: TGTGCCAGCAATGTGGGGGGGCAGGGGTATGGCTACACCTTC.

The chain couples TRBV5-4 to TRBJ2-3; D may be TRBD2 (6 bases). Per the germline V gene, CDR1 is SGHNT and CDR2 is YYREEE (reference sequence). V was shortened by 6 bases and J by 4 bases, with 15 bases between the two germline ends. The CDR3 covers 14 residues. The CDR3 is CASTSPAGSDTQYF. As DNA, the CDR3 is TGTGCCAGCACCTCTCCTGCGGGGTCAGATACGCAGTATTTT.

The V call is TRBV4-2, the J call TRBJ2-7; D possibly corresponds to TRBD2 (5 bases). V gave up 0 bases and J gave up 6 bases, with 15 bases separating them. The germline CDR1 and CDR2 sequences are LGHNA and YNFKEQ. The CDR3 consists of 15 residues. Written as DNA, the CDR3 is TGTGCCAGCAGCCAAGAGGTCGCAGAGAGCGGCGAGCAGTACTTC. Translating gives CASSQEVAESGEQYF.

J is TRBJ2-3 and V is TRBV4-2, with 9 bases fitting TRBD2. Germline V gene data show CDR1 as LGHNA and CDR2 as YNFKEQ. Unmatched junction bases numbered 8, after V lost 1 base and J lost 0 bases. This CDR3 spans 18 amino acids. The CDR3 region has the DNA TGTGCCAGCAGCCAAGGAGGCGGGCTAGCGGGAAGCACAGATACGCAGTATTTT. This translates into CASSQGGGLAGSTDTQYF.

The chain couples TRBV28 to TRBJ2-5, with no clear D. Germline CDR1 and CDR2: MDHEN and SYDVKM. The CDR3 consists of 14 residues. Trimming left V 2 bases short and J 5 bases short, with 12 bases between. CDR3 coding DNA: TGTGCCAGCAGTTTAGAAGGGTTCGGGGAGACCCAGTACTTC. Translating gives CASSLEGFGETQYF.

The V gene is TRBV5-4, the J gene TRBJ1-4; D remains ambiguous. This CDR3 has 15 amino acids. The germline V gene encodes CDR1 SGHNT and CDR2 YYREEE (reference sequence). Trimming removed 1 base from V and 7 bases from J, with 14 bases in between. The CDR3 nucleotides are TGTGCCAGCAGCTTGTATTTGGGAGAGGGTGAAAAACTGTTTTTT. Translation: CASSLYLGEGEKLFF.

This clone was recorded a few times. The rearrangement uses TRBV30 and TRBJ1-5, with a possible D match to TRBD1 (5 bases). The CDR3 runs 15 residues. Trimming took off 1 base at V and 7 bases at J, with 17 bases between the two ends. Germline V CDR1 and CDR2: GTSNPN, SVGIG (reference sequence). DNA for the CDR3: TGTGCCTGGAGTGGAGGGAGGGGCAGCGGGCAGCCCCAGCATTTT. Its protein product is CAWSGGRGSGQPQHF.

The chain has TRBV5-1 and TRBJ1-2; 11 nucleotides align to TRBD1. CDR1 is SGHRS, CDR2 YFSETQ, per germline. The ends lost 4 bases at V and 4 bases at J; junction bases unmatched: 9. There are 16 residues in the CDR3. CDR3: CASSPGQGDYSYGYTF. CDR3 nucleotides: TGCGCCAGCAGCCCGGGACAGGGGGATTATAGCTATGGCTACACCTTC.

This chain links TRBV18 with TRBJ2-7; 10 bases are shared with TRBD1. In germline, CDR1 is KGHSH, CDR2 LQKENI. This CDR3 contains 16 residues. After removal of 5 bases from V and 3 bases from J, the junction contained 10 bases not matched to a gene. For the CDR3, the DNA is TGTGCCAGCTCATCGGGTCCCGGGACAGGGGACTACGAGCAGTACTTC. Protein product: CASSSGPGTGDYEQYF.

This sequence joins TRBV7-8 and TRBJ2-7; the D is unclear. V lost 5 bases to trimming and J lost 0 bases, with 5 bases between them. Germline V CDR1 and CDR2: SGHVS, FQNEAQ. The CDR3 has 12 amino acids. DNA of the CDR3: TGTGCCAGCAGCCACCCCTCCTACGAGCAGTACTTC. This translates into CASSHPSYEQYF.

J is TRBJ1-2 and V is TRBV18; tentatively, D is TRBD1 (6 bases). Germline V lookup: CDR1 KGHSH, CDR2 LQKENI. CDR3 length: 15 amino acids. The V end lost 0 bases, the J end lost 4 bases, and 12 bases lay between the germline ends. The CDR3 here is CASSPPDRTTYGYTF. CDR3 DNA sequence: TGTGCCAGCTCACCACCCGACAGGACAACCTATGGCTACACCTTC.

V and J are TRBV28 and TRBJ1-4; D is unresolved. Per the germline V gene, CDR1 is MDHEN and CDR2 is SYDVKM. V lost 4 bases and J lost 8, with 11 bases in between. The CDR3 contains 13 residues. The CDR3 here is CASSYRLGEKLFF. CDR3 bases: TGTGCCAGCAGTTACCGCCTGGGCGAAAAACTGTTTTTT.

The V and J genes are TRBV7-2 and TRBJ1-1; 7 bases are a match to TRBD1. Per the germline V gene, CDR1 is SGHTA and CDR2 is FQGNSA. CDR3 size: 15 residues. V shed 2 bases, J shed 4 bases, and the junction held 7 bases outside the gene matches. The CDR3 is CASSLPPGGSTEAFF. The CDR3 DNA follows: TGTGCCAGCAGCTTACCACCAGGGGGAAGCACTGAAGCTTTCTTT. The full variable domain, its missing parts supplied by reference TRBV7-2 and TRBJ1-1, is GAGVSQSPSNKVTEKGKDVELRCDPISGHTALYWYRQSLGQGLEFLIYFQGNSAPDKSGLPSDRFSAERTGGSVSTLTIQRTQQEDSAVYLCASSLPPGGSTEAFFGQGTRLTVV.